The 29 T cell receptor beta chains below come from one sample, sequenced in a study of post-analysis software for immune sequencing data. Study outcomes and limitations: TRBV segments more frequent in patients than in controls numbered several and included TRBV5-6, TRBV5-1 and TRBV20-1.

Carried by the TCR beta cDNA libraries were unique molecular identifiers. Each CDR3 protein gets one entry after TCRdb re-called the PCR reads with MiXCR. In the table there are around 400,000 distinct CDR3 sequences, 30% to 40% of which are singletons. These receptors have no known antigen. Sequencing was carried out using blood. These receptor sequences come from a girl aged 2 to 10 with multiple sclerosis.

The genes are TRBV20-1 and TRBJ2-1, with D possibly matching TRBD2 (6 bases). Germline CDR1 and CDR2: DFQATT and SNEGSKA (reference sequence). Trimming cost V 1 base and J 4 bases, with 14 bases left between them. The CDR3 extends over 15 amino acids. The CDR3 DNA follows: TGCAGTGCTAGAGGGGACTCCTTTCTTTACAATGAGCAGTTCTTC. Translated: CSARGDSFLYNEQFF.

The chain combines TRBV5-1 with TRBJ2-1; the D gene could be TRBD1 or TRBD2 (5 bases each). Germline values: CDR1 SGHRS, CDR2 YFSETQ. V was shortened by 4 bases and J by 8 bases, with 16 bases between the two germline ends. The CDR3 sequence is 14 residues long. CDR3 DNA: TGCGCCAGCAGCGGGACCCCTAAGATCCATGAGCAGTTCTTC. Encoded protein: CASSGTPKIHEQFF.

This clonotype has more than one count but fewer than ten. This chain connects TRBV7-3 to TRBJ2-1; tentative D call: TRBD1 (5 bases). The CDR3 length is 13 residues. Per the germline V gene, CDR1 is SGHTA and CDR2 is FQGTGA. V was pared by 0 bases and J by 7 bases, with 7 bases between. CDR3 DNA sequence: TGTGCCAGCAGCTTAACGCAGGGTAATGAGCAGTTCTTC. Encoded protein: CASSLTQGNEQFF.

This clonotype turned up a few times. V gene TRBV4-2 combines with J gene TRBJ2-7, with TRBD2 matching over 10 bases. Gene TRBJ2-5 matches the end of the DNA better, so the J call may be wrong. CDR3 length equals 16 residues. Germline-derived CDR1 and CDR2 are LGHNA and YNFKEQ. The CDR3 sequence is CASSQVGLAAGETQYF. CDR3 nucleotides: TGTGCCAGCAGCCAAGTAGGACTAGCGGCTGGAGAGACCCAGTACTTC.

The chain couples TRBV20-1 to TRBJ2-7; 12 bases are a match to TRBD2. From germline, CDR1 is DFQATT and CDR2 SNEGSKA (reference sequence). The CDR3 contains 16 residues. The V segment lost 3 bases and the J segment 3 bases; nucleotides outside the gene matches: 9. The CDR3, as DNA: TGCAGTGCTAGCGATCCTCCGGGACTAGCGGGCTACGAGCAGTACTTC. Its protein product is CSASDPPGLAGYEQYF.

The chain uses TRBV27 and TRBJ1-5, with 8 bases fitting TRBD1. Trimming removed 0 bases from V and 6 bases from J; junction bases left unmatched: 1. The CDR3 runs 14 residues. Germline values: CDR1 MNHEY, CDR2 SMNVEV (reference sequence). The CDR3 nucleotides read TGTGCCAGCAGTTTATCCAGGGGGCCTCAGCCCCAGCATTTT. This encodes CASSLSRGPQPQHF.

The gene calls are TRBV27 and TRBJ2-5; TRBD2 is a possible D gene (6 bases). The DNA end is a closer match to TRBJ2-7, so the J assignment may be wrong. Germline CDR1 MNHEY, CDR2 SMNVEV (reference sequence). The CDR3 covers 17 residues. CDR3 nucleotides: TGTGCCAGCAGTTTAGCCGGAGGGTGGGCGGTTGACTACGAGCAGTACTTC. Its translation is CASSLAGGWAVDYEQYF.

The chain has TRBV7-2 and TRBJ2-3; D is undetermined. The germline CDR1 and CDR2 sequences are SGHTA and FQGNSA. The CDR3 spans 14 residues. The V gene lost 1 base and the J gene lost 4 bases, with 9 bases spanning the gap. The CDR3 DNA reads TGTGCCAGCAGCTTAGTGGCCACTGCAGATACGCAGTATTTT. It codes for CASSLVATADTQYF.

This chain joins TRBV5-1 and TRBJ2-1, with TRBD1 identical over 7 bases. The junction had 7 bases not matched to a gene; V was cut back by 0 bases and J by 7 bases. CDR1 and CDR2 from the germline V gene are SGHRS and YFSETQ. CDR3 length equals 15 residues. The DNA of the CDR3 is TGCGCCAGCAGCTTGGACAGGGGACAAGGGAATGAGCAGTTCTTC. This encodes CASSLDRGQGNEQFF.

About this clonotype: Sequence at one end of the junction differs from germline and may be a read error. This chain connects TRBV20-1 to TRBJ1-5; D is perhaps TRBD1 (6 bases). The CDR3 is 15 residues long. Germline-derived CDR1 and CDR2 are DFQATT and SNEGSKA (reference sequence). The CDR3, as DNA: TGCAGTGCTAGACGGACCCCCGGGGGCAACCAGCCCCAGCATTTT. As protein: CSARRTPGGNQPQHF.

V and J are TRBV28 and TRBJ2-4; D possibly corresponds to TRBD1 (5 bases). Deletions cut 4 bases from V and 0 bases from J, with 13 bases between. Germline CDR1 is MDHEN and CDR2 is SYDVKM. CDR3 size: 16 residues. CDR3 sequence reads: CASSSAVGRAKNIQYF. CDR3 DNA: TGTGCCAGCAGTTCCGCGGTGGGGCGAGCCAAAAACATTCAGTACTTC.

As to this clonotype: A much larger clonotype is one base distant, so this may be a read error. The J gene is TRBJ2-7, the V gene TRBV6-5, with 9 bases identical to TRBD1. This CDR3 has 16 amino acids. J was trimmed by 10 bases and V by 1 base; bases with no gene match: 14. Germline V gene data show CDR1 as MNHEY and CDR2 as SVGAGI. CDR3 amino acids: CASSYLQTGGAKIQYF. The CDR3 DNA is TGTGCCAGCAGTTACTTGCAGACAGGGGGAGCGAAGATCCAGTACTTC.

On this clonotype: A read error may account for a junction end that differs from germline. The CDR3 nucleotides read TGTAGTGCTCTCGAGGTTCTCAATCAGCCCCAGCATTTT. This encodes CSALEVLNQPQHF. The genes are TRBV20-1 and TRBJ1-5; D gene uncertain. CDR1 and CDR2 (germline): DFQATT, SNEGSKA (reference sequence). The CDR3 is 13 residues long.

The gene calls are TRBV4-1 and TRBJ1-4, with D perhaps matching TRBD1 (5 bases). V lost 1 base and J 8 bases, leaving 14 bases between the germline ends. CDR3 length equals 15 residues. Per germline, CDR1 MGHRA and CDR2 YSYEKL. DNA of the CDR3: TGCGCCAGCAGCCAAGGACGGGGGGAAGAGGAAAAACTGTTTTTT. As protein: CASSQGRGEEEKLFF.

In its sample, this clonotype was seen a few times. The chain joins TRBV12-3 or TRBV12-4 to TRBJ2-5; D gene unclear. V lost 6 bases and J 4 bases, leaving 9 bases between the germline ends. CDR3 length: 12 residues. The CDR3 sequence is CASSNSGETQYF. The CDR3 nucleotides read TGTGCCAGCAGCAATTCAGGAGAGACCCAGTACTTC.

The rearrangement uses TRBV25-1 and TRBJ1-6, with D maybe TRBD1 (5 bases). The V gene lost 6 bases and the J gene lost 6 bases, with 12 bases spanning the gap. Germline V gene lookup returns CDR1 MGHDK and CDR2 SYGVNS. The CDR3 has 14 residues. CDR3 in DNA: TGTGCCAGCAGCGCTAGGGGTAGTAATTCACCCCTCCACTTT. It codes for CASSARGSNSPLHF.

This clonotype was found a few times. J is TRBJ2-6 and V is TRBV29-1; no clear D gene. The CDR3 consists of 16 residues. CDR1 and CDR2 from the germline V gene are SQVTM and ANQGSEA. Trimming removed 0 bases at V and 2 bases at J, with 11 bases between. Written as DNA, the CDR3 is TGCAGCGTTGAAGATCTGTCCAGGCCTGGGGCCAACGTCCTGACTTTC. Translation: CSVEDLSRPGANVLTF.

This rearrangement joins TRBV18 to TRBJ2-7; 9 bases line up with TRBD2. The germline CDR1 and CDR2 sequences are KGHSH and LQKENI. J was trimmed by 2 bases and V by 1 base; bases with no gene match: 6. CDR3 length: 16 residues. DNA of the CDR3: TGTGCCAGCTCACCACGAGGGACTAGCCAACCCTACGAGCAGTACTTC. This sequence encodes CASSPRGTSQPYEQYF.

This clonotype came up a few times. The chain joins TRBV28 to TRBJ1-6, with D tentatively TRBD1 (5 bases). CDR1 and CDR2 (germline): MDHEN, SYDVKM. The CDR3 consists of 14 residues. V lost 6 bases to trimming and J lost 7 bases, with 13 bases between them. This CDR3 reads CASSPGQHNSPLHF. The DNA of the CDR3 is TGTGCCAGCAGCCCTGGACAACACAATTCACCCCTCCACTTT.

This chain joins TRBV28 and TRBJ2-7, with TRBD1 identical over 9 bases. Germline V gene lookup returns CDR1 MDHEN and CDR2 SYDVKM. The CDR3 is 14 amino acids. V dropped 5 bases and J dropped 6; count of bases not matched to a gene: 8. The CDR3 is CASSRSDRGGEQYF. CDR3 sequence (DNA): TGTGCCAGCAGTAGATCGGACAGGGGAGGCGAGCAGTACTTC. The full variable domain, completed using reference TRBV28 and TRBJ2-7, is DVKVTQSSRYLVKRTGEKVFLECVQDMDHENMFWYRQDPGLGLRLIYFSYDVKMKEKGDIPEGYSVSREKKERFSLILESASTNQTSMYLCASSRSDRGGEQYFGPGTRLTVT.

The rearrangement links TRBV5-1 to TRBJ1-1, with D maybe TRBD1 (6 bases). V lost 7 bases to trimming and J lost 5 bases, with 24 bases between them. The germline CDR1 and CDR2 sequences are SGHRS and YFSETQ. This CDR3 is built from 16 residues. DNA of the CDR3: TGCGCCAGCCACAAGGGGGGGACGGACTATGGGACTGAAGCTTTCTTT. Translation: CASHKGGTDYGTEAFF.

This clonotype occurred a few times. The genes are TRBV7-9 and TRBJ1-5; tentative D call: TRBD1 (5 bases). The CDR3 length is 14 residues. From germline, CDR1 is SEHNR and CDR2 FQNEAQ (reference sequence). Trimming left V 5 bases short and J 0 bases short, with 8 bases between. CDR3 coding DNA: TGTGCCAGCAGCCGGGGGGATAGCAATCAGCCCCAGCATTTT. As protein: CASSRGDSNQPQHF.

V gene TRBV5-6 combines with J gene TRBJ2-1; 8 bases match TRBD1. Germline loops: CDR1 SGHDT, CDR2 YYEEEE. CDR3 length: 17 residues. Trimming at V came to 3 bases and at J to 4 bases, leaving 12 bases not matched to a gene. The CDR3 reads CASSSMQGAPSYNEQFF. The DNA of the CDR3 is TGTGCCAGCAGCTCGATGCAGGGGGCTCCATCTTACAATGAGCAGTTCTTC.

CDR3 amino acids: CASRGTGPNEQYF. The CDR3 nucleotides read TGTGCCAGCAGGGGGACAGGTCCTAACGAGCAGTACTTC. The rearrangement uses TRBV6-1 and TRBJ2-7, with 8 bases that match TRBD1. The CDR3 has 13 amino acids. The J segment lost 5 bases and the V segment lost 6 bases, leaving 6 bases of the junction unmatched. CDR1 and CDR2 from the germline V gene are MNHNS and SASEGT.

The V call is TRBV7-7, the J call TRBJ2-2, with 9 bases identical to TRBD2. Trimming removed 5 bases from V and 0 bases from J; junction bases left unmatched: 4. This CDR3 comprises 16 residues. Germline CDR1 reads SSHAT; CDR2 reads FNYEAQ (reference sequence). CDR3 in DNA: TGTGCCAGCAGCCCGGTAGCGGGGGCGAACACCGGGGAGCTGTTTTTT. It codes for CASSPVAGANTGELFF.

This clonotype was seen ten or more times. The chain links TRBV7-9 to TRBJ2-7; D is unclear. Germline assignment: CDR1 SEHNR and CDR2 FQNEAQ (reference sequence). This CDR3 comprises 13 residues. Trimming cost V 5 bases and J 3 bases, with 11 bases left between them. This chain's CDR3 is CASSPSTHYEQYF. The CDR3 DNA sequence: TGTGCCAGCAGCCCCAGCACCCACTACGAGCAGTACTTC.

This clonotype occurred once. This chain links TRBV20-1 with TRBJ2-1; D might be TRBD1 (6 bases). CDR3 length equals 16 residues. Deletions cut 0 bases from V and 2 bases from J, with 14 bases between. Germline loops: CDR1 DFQATT, CDR2 SNEGSKA (reference sequence). In DNA, the CDR3 is TGCAGTGCTAGAGATGAGGGCAGGGGTACCTACAATGAGCAGTTCTTC. Its translation: CSARDEGRGTYNEQFF.

J is TRBJ1-2 and V is TRBV6-6; D uncertain. The CDR3 totals 15 residues. V was trimmed by 1 base and J by 7 bases, leaving 16 bases between them. From germline, CDR1 is MNHNY and CDR2 SVGAGI (reference sequence). In nucleotides, the CDR3 is TGTGCCAGCAGTTACTTGTTCACGTCCTCCGGTGGCTACACCTTC. Encoded protein: CASSYLFTSSGGYTF.

This clonotype was detected once. The junction departs from the called germline gene at one end, perhaps through a read error. J is TRBJ2-7 and V is TRBV28, with D unclear. Per the germline V gene, CDR1 is MDHEN and CDR2 is SYDVKM. The CDR3 totals 12 residues. The CDR3 spells CASSLAKAEEYF. The CDR3 DNA follows: TGTGCCAGCAGTTTGGCAAAGGCCGAGGAGTACTTC.